This is a list of T cell receptor beta chains from one sample in a study of CD8 T cells in ankylosing spondylitis. Via MiXCR, TCRdb re-called the 5' RACE reads, giving one row per CDR3 protein. This sample has about 390,000 distinct CDR3 sequences, with about a fifth found just once. Material: blood, either unsorted or a sorted T cell fraction (not recorded which). These receptors were obtained from a male donor with ankylosing spondylitis. Each CDR3 is given with its conserved first and last residue. A D gene is named only where the DNA matches it firmly. Part of the rows lack a size; the others show once, few, many or a class for expanded clones.

>-|-|TRBV27|TRBJ2-5
TGTGCCAGCAGTTGGGGGTGGAGGCAAGAGACCCAGTACTTC
CASSWGWRQETQYF
>-|-|TRBV6-2/TRBV6-3|TRBJ1-6
TGTGCCAGCAGTGACTCCGGGCCCACAGCTGCCAATTCACCCCTCCACTTT
CASSDSGPTAANSPLHF
>TRBD2|few|TRBV2|TRBJ2-2
TGTGCCAGCAGAGAGGGACTAGCGGGAGGAGCAGGGGAGCTGTTTTTT
CASREGLAGGAGELFF
>-|-|TRBV3-1|TRBJ1-5
TGTGCCAGCAGCCAAGTGACAGGCCCCAATCAGCCCCAGCATTTT
CASSQVTGPNQPQHF
>-|few|TRBV2|TRBJ1-3
TGTGCCAGCATTTCGGCTTCTTTTGGAAACACCATATATTTT
CASISASFGNTIYF
>TRBD2|-|TRBV20-1|TRBJ2-1
TGCAGTGCTCTCTATTTACTAGCGGGAGGGCCATCGGACAATGAGCAGTTCTTC
CSALYLLAGGPSDNEQFF
>TRBD1|few|TRBV6-2/TRBV6-3|TRBJ2-7
TGTGCCAGCAGTTCCGCGGGACAGGCCTCAACTAAGCAGTACTTC
CASSSAGQASTKQYF
>TRBD1|-|TRBV6-6|TRBJ1-2
TGTGCCAGCCAGACAGGGGGTAGTCCTGGCTACACCTTC
CASQTGGSPGYTF
>TRBD1|few|TRBV9|TRBJ1-2
TGTGCCAGCAGCGTAGTTCAGACAGGGTCGTATGGCTACACCTTC
CASSVVQTGSYGYTF
>-|few|TRBV15|TRBJ1-1
TGTGCCACCAGCAGAGAACCAGGGTGGGGCACTGAAGCTTTCTTT
CATSREPGWGTEAFF
>-|few|TRBV12-3/TRBV12-4|TRBJ2-3
TGTGCCAGCAGTTTCCGACTAGCTCAGGGGGAGAATACGCAGTATTTT
CASSFRLAQGENTQYF
>TRBD1|-|TRBV3-1|TRBJ2-5
TGTGCCAGCAGCCAAGGACAGGGGTGGGAGACCCAGTACTTC
CASSQGQGWETQYF
>TRBD2|few|TRBV4-3|TRBJ2-1
TGCGCCAGCAGCCAAGGAGCGGGCCGTAGCGGGAGGTACAATGAGCAGTTCTTC
CASSQGAGRSGRYNEQFF
>-|-|TRBV2|TRBJ1-2
TGTGCCAGCAGTGAAAACAGGAACTATGGCTACACCTTC
CASSENRNYGYTF
>TRBD1|-|TRBV20-1|TRBJ2-5
TGCAGTGCTAGAGAGGGACAGGGAATCGGGGAGACCCAGTACTTC
CSAREGQGIGETQYF
>TRBD2|few|TRBV29-1|TRBJ2-1
TGCAGCGCCGGCCGGACTAGCGGGAGCAATGAGCAGTTCTTC
CSAGRTSGSNEQFF
>-|-|TRBV10-3|TRBJ2-1
TGTGCCATCAGTAGGGACCCTCAAGCCAATGAGCAGTTCTTC
CAISRDPQANEQFF
>-|-|TRBV28|TRBJ2-3
TGTGCCAGCAGTTTCCGGGCCCCAGATACGCAGTATTTT
CASSFRAPDTQYF
>-|many|TRBV2|TRBJ1-1
TGTGCCAGCAGATCTCGAGGCAGCACTGAAGCTTTCTTT
CASRSRGSTEAFF
>-|few|TRBV6-5|TRBJ2-7
TGTGCCAGCAGTTACTCGCAAGGGACGCGTTGGGACTTC
CASSYSQGTRWDF
>-|-|TRBV19|TRBJ2-3
TGTGCCACCTCACGTACAGATACGCAGTATTTT
CATSRTDTQYF
>TRBD1|-|TRBV28|TRBJ2-3
TGTGCCAGCCGCTGGGACAGGGTAACAGATACGCAGTATTTT
CASRWDRVTDTQYF
>TRBD2|-|TRBV18|TRBJ2-5
TGTGCCAGCTCACTTAGCGGGAGGACAGAGACCCAGTACTTC
CASSLSGRTETQYF
>-|-|TRBV20-1|TRBJ1-1
TGCAGTGCTAGCTTTGACGGGCGGAACACTGAAGCTTTCTTT
CSASFDGRNTEAFF
>TRBD2|-|TRBV10-3|TRBJ2-7
TGTGCCATCAGTGAAGCAGTCGGGGGGGCGCGATACGAGCAGTACTTC
CAISEAVGGARYEQYF
>-|few|TRBV6-5|TRBJ1-6
TGTGCCAGCAGTTACGATAGGAATTCACCCCTCCACTTT
CASSYDRNSPLHF
>TRBD1|-|TRBV20-1|TRBJ2-5
TGCAGTGCTAGAGACAGGGGGCGCCAAGAGACCCAGTACTTC
CSARDRGRQETQYF
>-|-|TRBV10-2|TRBJ1-5
TGCGCCAGCAGTGATACATTTCAGCCCCAGCATTTT
CASSDTFQPQHF
>-|-|TRBV28|TRBJ1-6
TGTGCCAGCAGTCCCAGGCGGAATTCACCCCTCCACTTT
CASSPRRNSPLHF
>-|few|TRBV9|TRBJ1-3
TGTGCCAGCAGCGTAGCGGAACAAAACACCATATATTTT
CASSVAEQNTIYF
>TRBD1|-|TRBV24-1|TRBJ2-1
TGTGCCACCAGTGATTCCGACAGGGGGGTGCGACATGAGCAGTTCTTC
CATSDSDRGVRHEQFF
>-|-|TRBV19|TRBJ2-1
TGTGCCAGTACTGTCGGGCGGGTGAACAATGAGCAGTTCTTC
CASTVGRVNNEQFF
>-|-|TRBV5-1|TRBJ2-2
TGCGCCAGCAGCTTGGCAGGTCGCGGGGAGCTGTTTTTT
CASSLAGRGELFF
>TRBD2|-|TRBV4-3|TRBJ2-1
TGCGCCAGCAGCAGAGCCGGACTAGCGGGATACAATGAGCAGTTCTTC
CASSRAGLAGYNEQFF
>TRBD1|few|TRBV29-1|TRBJ1-1
TGCAGCGGCAGACAGGGTGGTAGCACTGAAGCTTTCTTT
CSGRQGGSTEAFF
>TRBD2|-|TRBV7-3|TRBJ2-7
TGTGCCAGCAGCTTAGGGCAACTAGCGGGTCCCTACGAGCAGTACTTC
CASSLGQLAGPYEQYF
>TRBD1|few|TRBV6-1|TRBJ2-7
TGTGCCAGCCGACGAAAACCTGGGACAGGGGGCGTCGAGCAGTACTTC
CASRRKPGTGGVEQYF
>TRBD1|-|TRBV10-3|TRBJ1-2
TGTGCCATCACGGCGGCCGGGACAGGCTATGGCTACACCTTC
CAITAAGTGYGYTF
>-|-|TRBV7-3|TRBJ2-3
TGTGCCAGCAGCTTACAACCCACAGATACGCAGTATTTT
CASSLQPTDTQYF
>TRBD2|few|TRBV20-1|TRBJ2-7
TGCAGTGCCATACTTCTAGCGGGAGGTCTCGAGCAGTACTTC
CSAILLAGGLEQYF